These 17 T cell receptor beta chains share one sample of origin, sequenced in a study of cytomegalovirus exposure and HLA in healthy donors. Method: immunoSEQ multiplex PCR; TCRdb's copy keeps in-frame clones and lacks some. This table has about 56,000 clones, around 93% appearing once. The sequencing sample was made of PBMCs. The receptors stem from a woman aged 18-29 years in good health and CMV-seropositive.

CDR3 sequence (DNA): TGTGCCAGCAGTGTCCCGGGAGCCAAAAACATTCAGTACTTC. Protein sequence: CASSVPGAKNIQYF. The chain uses TRBV2 and TRBJ2-4; D gene uncertain. Looked up from germline, CDR1 is SNHLY and CDR2 is FYNNEI. The CDR3 loop spans 14 amino acids. V was trimmed by 4 bases and J by 0 bases, leaving 7 bases between them.

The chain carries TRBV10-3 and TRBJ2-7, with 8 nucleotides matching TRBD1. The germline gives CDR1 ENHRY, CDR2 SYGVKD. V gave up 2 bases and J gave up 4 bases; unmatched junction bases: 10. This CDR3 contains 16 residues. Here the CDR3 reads CAISEITGTGKYEQYF. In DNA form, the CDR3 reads TGTGCCATCAGTGAGATTACCGGGACAGGAAAGTACGAGCAGTACTTC.

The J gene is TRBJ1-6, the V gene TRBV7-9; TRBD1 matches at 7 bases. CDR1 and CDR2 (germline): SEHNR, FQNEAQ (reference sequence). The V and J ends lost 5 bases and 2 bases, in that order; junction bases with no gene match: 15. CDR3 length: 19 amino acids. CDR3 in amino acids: CASSPPGRLDRAYNSPLHF. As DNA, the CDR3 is TGTGCCAGCAGCCCCCCGGGCCGCCTAGACAGGGCCTATAATTCACCCCTCCACTTT.

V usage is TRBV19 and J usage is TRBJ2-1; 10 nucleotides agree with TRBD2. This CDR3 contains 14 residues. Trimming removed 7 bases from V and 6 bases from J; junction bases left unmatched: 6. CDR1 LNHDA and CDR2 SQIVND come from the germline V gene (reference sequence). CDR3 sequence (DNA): TGTGCCAGTATTGAGCGGGGGGGCCGCAATGAGCAGTTCTTC. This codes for CASIERGGRNEQFF.

Written as DNA, the CDR3 is TGTGCCAGCAGACCTAGGACAGGGTCACGGACTGATACGCAGTATTTT. Translation: CASRPRTGSRTDTQYF. The chain uses TRBV2 and TRBJ2-3; 8 positions match TRBD1. The CDR3 covers 16 residues. The ends lost 6 bases at V and 6 bases at J; junction bases unmatched: 14. CDR1 is SNHLY and CDR2 is FYNNEI in the germline V gene.

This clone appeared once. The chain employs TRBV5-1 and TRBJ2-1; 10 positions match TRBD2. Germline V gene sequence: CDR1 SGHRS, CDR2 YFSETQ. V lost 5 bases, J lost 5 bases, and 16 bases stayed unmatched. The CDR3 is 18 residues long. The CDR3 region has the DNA TGCGCCAGCAGTGGGGGTACCCGGGGACTAGCGATGAACAATGAGCAGTTCTTC. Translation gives CASSGGTRGLAMNNEQFF.

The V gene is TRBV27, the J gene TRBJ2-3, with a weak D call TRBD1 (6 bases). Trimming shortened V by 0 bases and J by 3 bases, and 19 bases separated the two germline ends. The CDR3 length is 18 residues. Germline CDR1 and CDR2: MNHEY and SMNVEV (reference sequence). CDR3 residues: CASSLSNPLQGWTDTQYF. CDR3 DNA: TGTGCCAGCAGTTTATCGAACCCTCTCCAGGGGTGGACAGATACGCAGTATTTT.

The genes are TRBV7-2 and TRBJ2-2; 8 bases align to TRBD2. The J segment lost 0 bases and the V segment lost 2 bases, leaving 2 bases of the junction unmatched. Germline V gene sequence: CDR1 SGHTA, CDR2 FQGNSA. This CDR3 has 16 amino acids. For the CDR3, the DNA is TGTGCCAGCAGCTTACAGCGGGGGACGAACACCGGGGAGCTGTTTTTT. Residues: CASSLQRGTNTGELFF.

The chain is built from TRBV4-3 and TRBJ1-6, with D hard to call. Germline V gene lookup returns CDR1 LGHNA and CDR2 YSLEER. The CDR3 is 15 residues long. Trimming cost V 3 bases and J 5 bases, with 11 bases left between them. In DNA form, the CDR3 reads TGCGCCAGCAGCCAGGGAGGACGGGATAATTCACCCCTCCACTTT. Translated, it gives CASSQGGRDNSPLHF.

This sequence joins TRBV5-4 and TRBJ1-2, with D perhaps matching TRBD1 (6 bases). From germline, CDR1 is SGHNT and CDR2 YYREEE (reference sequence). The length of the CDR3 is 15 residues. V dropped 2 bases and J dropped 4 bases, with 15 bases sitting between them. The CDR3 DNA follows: TGTGCCAGCAGCTTAGACAGGAGTTCCGCCTATGGCTACACCTTC. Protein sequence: CASSLDRSSAYGYTF.

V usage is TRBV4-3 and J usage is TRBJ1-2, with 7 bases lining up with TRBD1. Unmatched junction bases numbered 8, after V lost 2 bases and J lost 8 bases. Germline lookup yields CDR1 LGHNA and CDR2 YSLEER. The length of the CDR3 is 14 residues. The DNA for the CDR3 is TGCGCCAGCAGCCAACCGGGACAGACCCTAGGCTACACCTTC. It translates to CASSQPGQTLGYTF.

The CDR3 DNA is TGCGCCAGCAGCTTGGCCGCAGGGCCCTATGGCTACACCTTC. This encodes CASSLAAGPYGYTF. This chain connects TRBV5-1 to TRBJ1-2; TRBD1 might be the D (5 bases). CDR1 and CDR2 (germline): SGHRS, YFSETQ. V was trimmed by 0 bases and J by 4 bases, leaving 10 bases between them. The CDR3 loop spans 14 amino acids.

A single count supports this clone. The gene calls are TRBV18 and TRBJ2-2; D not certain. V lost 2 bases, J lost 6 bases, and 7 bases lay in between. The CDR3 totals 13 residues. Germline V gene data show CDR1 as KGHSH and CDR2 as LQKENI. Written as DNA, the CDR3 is TGTGCCAGCTCACCATCCGGTGCCGGGGAGCTGTTTTTT. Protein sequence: CASSPSGAGELFF.

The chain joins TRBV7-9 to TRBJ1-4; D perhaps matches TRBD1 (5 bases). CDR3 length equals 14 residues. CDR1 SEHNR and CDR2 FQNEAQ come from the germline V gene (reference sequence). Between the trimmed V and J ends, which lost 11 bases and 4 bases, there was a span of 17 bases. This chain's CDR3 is CAAQESEINEKLFF. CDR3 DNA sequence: TGTGCCGCACAGGAGTCTGAGATTAATGAAAAACTGTTTTTT.

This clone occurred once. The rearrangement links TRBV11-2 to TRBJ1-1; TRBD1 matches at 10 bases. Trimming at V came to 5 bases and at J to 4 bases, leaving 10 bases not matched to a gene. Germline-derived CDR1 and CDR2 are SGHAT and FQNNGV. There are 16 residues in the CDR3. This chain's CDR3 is CASSPNRDRGSTEAFF. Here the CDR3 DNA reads TGTGCCAGCAGCCCAAACCGGGACAGGGGATCCACTGAAGCTTTCTTT.

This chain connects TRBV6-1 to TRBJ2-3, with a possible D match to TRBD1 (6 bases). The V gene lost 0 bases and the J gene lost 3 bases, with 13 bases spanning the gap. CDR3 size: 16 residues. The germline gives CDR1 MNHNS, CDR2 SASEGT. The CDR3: CASSEAQGGGTDTQYF. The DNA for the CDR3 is TGTGCCAGCAGTGAAGCGCAAGGGGGTGGAACAGATACGCAGTATTTT.

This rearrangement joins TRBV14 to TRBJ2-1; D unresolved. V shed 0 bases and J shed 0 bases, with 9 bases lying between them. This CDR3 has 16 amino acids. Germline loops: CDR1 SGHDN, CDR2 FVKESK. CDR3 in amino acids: CASSQEMSSSYNEQFF. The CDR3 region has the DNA TGTGCCAGCAGCCAAGAGATGAGTAGCTCCTACAATGAGCAGTTCTTC.